The 19 T cell receptor beta chains below come from one sample, sequenced in a study of cytomegalovirus exposure and HLA in healthy donors. The PCR made use of 60 Vbeta and 13 Jbeta primers. Sequencing used immunoSEQ multiplex PCR; TCRdb keeps in-frame clones, though not all of them. The top ten hold more than 0.95% of the sample, which has some 140,000 clones, 79% seen once. The specimen sequenced was PBMCs. These TCRs come from a man between 18 and 35 years old in good health and CMV-seronegative.

This clone was seen only a few times. This chain joins TRBV2 and TRBJ1-1; D is undetermined. The CDR3 runs to 10 residues. Germline loops: CDR1 SNHLY, CDR2 FYNNEI. The ends were cut back, 9 bases at V and 7 bases at J, with 9 bases in the middle. The CDR3 region has the DNA TGTGCCAGTCAGGAACGTGAAGCTTTCTTT. This gives the protein CASQEREAFF.

The chain uses TRBV6-6 and TRBJ1-2, with 8 bases that match TRBD1. Germline CDR1 and CDR2: MNHNY and SVGAGI (reference sequence). The length of the CDR3 is 15 residues. V lost 4 bases to trimming and J lost 3 bases; unmatched junction nucleotides: 7. The CDR3 is CASSSHGTGDYGYTF. Here the CDR3 DNA reads TGTGCCAGCAGTTCCCACGGGACAGGCGACTATGGCTACACCTTC.

This clone was seen a handful of times. The chain has TRBV27 and TRBJ1-5; D is unresolved. V was pared by 5 bases and J by 1 base, with 9 bases between. CDR3 length equals 14 residues. CDR1 is MNHEY and CDR2 is SMNVEV in the germline V gene (reference sequence). The CDR3 is CASSMRRSNQPQHF. The CDR3 DNA reads as TGTGCCAGCAGTATGAGAAGAAGCAATCAGCCCCAGCATTTT.

The chain recombines TRBV15 with TRBJ2-1, with a tentative D call TRBD2 (5 bases). CDR3 length equals 16 residues. Germline values: CDR1 LNHNV, CDR2 YYDKDF (reference sequence). V gave up 0 bases and J gave up 4 bases, with 13 bases separating them. CDR3 in amino acids: CATSRDRETTYNEQFF. CDR3 nucleotides: TGTGCCACCAGCAGAGATAGGGAGACGACTTACAATGAGCAGTTCTTC.

The chain is built from TRBV6-5 and TRBJ1-1, with a possible D match to TRBD1 (6 bases). The length of the CDR3 is 14 residues. Germline loops: CDR1 MNHEY, CDR2 SVGAGI. Trimming removed 6 bases from V and 3 bases from J, with 14 bases in between. CDR3 bases: TGTGCCAGCAGGCAGACCAGGGGTTACACTGAAGCTTTCTTT. Its protein product is CASRQTRGYTEAFF.

The CDR3: CASSLAPGTGYNYGYTF. The CDR3 DNA reads TGTGCCAGCAGCTTAGCGCCCGGGACAGGGTATAACTATGGCTACACCTTC. V and J are TRBV7-2 and TRBJ1-2, with 9 bases identical to TRBD1. The CDR3 is 17 residues long. Germline V CDR1 and CDR2: SGHTA, FQGNSA. The V and J ends lost 0 bases and 1 base, in that order; junction bases with no gene match: 6.

V is TRBV9 and J is TRBJ1-1; D gene uncertain. This CDR3 comprises 14 residues. The germline V gene encodes CDR1 SGDLS and CDR2 YYNGEE. V lost 4 bases, J lost 0 bases, and 10 bases lay in between. CDR3 coding DNA: TGTGCCAGCAGCCCCGGGAGGCTGAACACTGAAGCTTTCTTT. This encodes CASSPGRLNTEAFF.

The chain links TRBV7-8 to TRBJ2-2, with D maybe TRBD2 (5 bases). V was cut by 5 bases and J by 7 bases, with 14 bases left in between. The V gene's germline CDR1 is SGHVS and CDR2 FQNEAQ. The CDR3 has 14 amino acids. Here the CDR3 DNA reads TGTGCCAGCAGCCGGGGTGGAGCCCGCGGGGAGCTGTTTTTT. Amino acid sequence: CASSRGGARGELFF.

The chain is built from TRBV6-1 and TRBJ1-2; a weak D match, TRBD1 (5 bases). The CDR3 consists of 13 residues. Germline V CDR1 and CDR2: MNHNS, SASEGT. The V end lost 6 bases, the J end lost 3 bases, and 11 bases lay between the germline ends. The CDR3 loop is CASRVDRYYGYTF. The CDR3 nucleotides are TGTGCCAGCAGGGTAGACAGATACTATGGCTACACCTTC.

The chain is built from TRBV27 and TRBJ2-1; D is uncertain. Germline loops: CDR1 MNHEY, CDR2 SMNVEV (reference sequence). Trimming took 2 bases from V and 4 from J, leaving 6 bases between them. This CDR3 region has 13 residues. CDR3 region: CASSLNRYNEQFF. Here the CDR3 DNA reads TGTGCCAGCAGTTTAAACAGATACAATGAGCAGTTCTTC.

This clone was observed a few times. V is TRBV4-3 and J is TRBJ1-3; perhaps TRBD1 as D (5 bases). The CDR3 consists of 16 residues. Trimming took off 0 bases at V and 0 bases at J, with 9 bases between the two ends. Germline-derived CDR1 and CDR2 are LGHNA and YSLEER. CDR3 DNA sequence: TGCGCCAGCAGCCAAGATGGCGGGGGCTCTGGAAACACCATATATTTT. Amino acids: CASSQDGGGSGNTIYF.

This chain links TRBV6-5 with TRBJ2-1; TRBD2 matches 11 bases. CDR1 MNHEY and CDR2 SVGAGI come from the germline V gene. This CDR3 comprises 15 residues. J gave up 4 bases and V 7 bases, and 6 bases lay outside the gene matches. The CDR3 bases are TGTGCCAGCACCATTAGCGGGGGGGGATACAATGAGCAGTTCTTC. Protein product: CASTISGGGYNEQFF.

The V call is TRBV7-2, the J call TRBJ2-2; 7 bases are shared with TRBD2. This CDR3 has 16 residues. The junction had 8 bases not matched to a gene; V was cut back by 0 bases and J by 7 bases. Germline V lookup: CDR1 SGHTA, CDR2 FQGNSA. The CDR3: CASSLAPGPGGGELFF. The CDR3 DNA sequence: TGTGCCAGCAGCTTAGCTCCGGGACCGGGGGGCGGGGAGCTGTTTTTT.

The chain has TRBV2 and TRBJ2-3; D unclear. Trimming cost V 4 bases and J 2 bases, with 13 bases left between them. CDR1 and CDR2 from the germline V gene are SNHLY and FYNNEI. The CDR3 length is 15 residues. The CDR3: CASSGSQEYTDTQYF. DNA of the CDR3: TGTGCCAGCAGTGGATCGCAGGAATACACAGATACGCAGTATTTT.

This sequence joins TRBV7-6 and TRBJ2-5; 7 nucleotides align to TRBD1. There are 14 residues in the CDR3. Germline CDR1 and CDR2: SGHVS and FNYEAQ. Unmatched junction bases numbered 3, after V lost 0 bases and J lost 5 bases. This CDR3 reads CASSLAGGRETQYF. CDR3 coding DNA: TGTGCCAGCAGCTTAGCAGGGGGCAGGGAGACCCAGTACTTC.

This clone was seen just once. The chain combines TRBV6-5 with TRBJ1-6; possibly TRBD1 for D (5 bases). CDR1 and CDR2 (germline): MNHEY, SVGAGI. The CDR3 is 13 amino acids. V was cut by 7 bases and J by 13 bases, with 17 bases left in between. CDR3 nucleotide sequence: TGTGCCAGCACCTCAACGGGGGACCATCCCCTCCACTTT. Translating it yields CASTSTGDHPLHF.

The chain joins TRBV27 to TRBJ2-7; D gene ambiguous. There are 15 residues in the CDR3. The germline gives CDR1 MNHEY, CDR2 SMNVEV (reference sequence). V was pared by 5 bases and J by 8 bases, with 22 bases between. CDR3 region: CASSQMGILRRKQYF. CDR3 nucleotides: TGTGCCAGCAGTCAAATGGGTATTCTAAGGCGGAAGCAGTACTTC.

J is TRBJ1-6 and V is TRBV5-4; D remains unclear. CDR1 SGHNT and CDR2 YYREEE come from the germline V gene (reference sequence). The length of the CDR3 is 16 residues. Deletions cut 4 bases from V and 0 bases from J, with 11 bases between. CDR3 protein: CASSPGESSYNSPLHF. Here the CDR3 DNA reads TGTGCCAGCAGCCCCGGAGAGAGCTCCTATAATTCACCCCTCCACTTT.

The chain employs TRBV10-3 and TRBJ2-7; the D gene is possibly TRBD2 (6 bases). Germline loops: CDR1 ENHRY, CDR2 SYGVKD. V lost 2 bases and J lost 3, with 17 bases in between. The CDR3 is 16 residues long. The chain's CDR3 is CAISEGEAALNYEQYF. As DNA, the CDR3 is TGTGCCATCAGTGAGGGGGAGGCAGCCCTCAACTACGAGCAGTACTTC.